The source of this T cell receptor (beta chain) is a study of cytomegalovirus exposure and HLA in healthy donors. The PCR ran on 60 Vbeta and 13 Jbeta primers. Using immunoSEQ multiplex PCR, the repertoire was profiled, and TCRdb retains in-frame clones only, with some absent. The sample has around 150,000 clones; more than 65% are singletons. The CDR3 has 14 residues. V lost 1 base to trimming and J lost 6 bases; unmatched junction nucleotides: 4. CDR1 LNHNV and CDR2 YYDKDF come from the germline V gene (reference sequence). Remarks on this clone: Its target is unknown.

Study-wide points: In vitro data verified three CMV-associated chains as specific for CMV antigens. On later analysis, the bulk of CMV-associated TCR beta chains appeared to be HLA-restricted. Most TCR beta V segments were productive about 87% or about 30% of the time in an earlier analysis.

The chain couples TRBV15 to TRBJ2-3; 7 positions agree with TRBD2. The TCR comes from a man aged 25 to 40 in good health and CMV-seropositive. The sample was PBMCs. The CDR3 nucleotides are TGTGCCACCAGCAGAGGGCTCGGGGGGGATACGCAGTATTTT. Its translation is CATSRGLGGDTQYF.